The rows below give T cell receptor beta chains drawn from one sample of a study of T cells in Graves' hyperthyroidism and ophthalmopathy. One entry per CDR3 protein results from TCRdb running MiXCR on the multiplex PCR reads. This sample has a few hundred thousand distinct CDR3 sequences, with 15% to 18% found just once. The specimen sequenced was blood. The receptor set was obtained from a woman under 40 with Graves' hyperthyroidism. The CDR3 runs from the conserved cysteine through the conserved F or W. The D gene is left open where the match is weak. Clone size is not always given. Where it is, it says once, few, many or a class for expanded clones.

TGCGCCAGCAGCTTGGCCCCCCCGGGCTACGAGCAGTACTTC	CASSLAPPGYEQYF	-	many	TRBV5-1	TRBJ2-7
TGTGCCAGCAGCCAGGGCCGGGACAGGGGGCAGGAGACCCAGTACTTC	CASSQGRDRGQETQYF	TRBD1	few	TRBV4-2	TRBJ2-5
TGTGCCAGCAGCTCCGGACAGGGCCTTGCCTACGAGCAGTACTTC	CASSSGQGLAYEQYF	TRBD1	-	TRBV5-8	TRBJ2-7
TGTGCCAGCAGCCCCGGGGTAGCGGGGGCTAATGAGCAGTTCTTC	CASSPGVAGANEQFF	TRBD2	many	TRBV11-3	TRBJ2-1
TGTGCCAGCAGTTACTCGTGGACCCTCCACGAGCAGTACTTC	CASSYSWTLHEQYF	-	few	TRBV6-2/TRBV6-3	TRBJ2-7
TGTGCCAGCAGTGCCTCCCCCAGGGGTGGTGGCAATGAGCAGTTCTTC	CASSASPRGGGNEQFF	-	-	TRBV9	TRBJ2-1
TGTGCCAGCACCCTCCGGGACAACCAAGAGACCCAGTACTTC	CASTLRDNQETQYF	-	many	TRBV2	TRBJ2-5
TGTGCCAGCAGACGCGACAGGGTCAGGGACTATGGCTACACCTTC	CASRRDRVRDYGYTF	TRBD1	few	TRBV28	TRBJ1-2
TGTGCCAGCAGTTCTAATCGGGACGGATCCTATAATTCACCCCTCCACTTT	CASSSNRDGSYNSPLHF	-	-	TRBV6-1	TRBJ1-6
TGTGCCAGCTCACATCCAGGGGACTCCTACAATGAGCAGTTCTTC	CASSHPGDSYNEQFF	-	many	TRBV18	TRBJ2-1
TGTGCCAGTAGTACCCCCGGGCGGAGGCAAGAGACCCAGTACTTC	CASSTPGRRQETQYF	-	-	TRBV19	TRBJ2-5
TGCAGTGCTAACAGGTTTAGGGGCGAGCAGTACTTC	CSANRFRGEQYF	-	many	TRBV20-1	TRBJ2-7
TGCAGTGCTCGCGGGGGCAGCCACTGGTACAATGAGCAGTTCTTC	CSARGGSHWYNEQFF	-	many	TRBV20-1	TRBJ2-1
TGCAGTGCTGGGAGACAGCCCGAGAGCTCTGGAAACACCATATATTTT	CSAGRQPESSGNTIYF	-	few	TRBV20-1	TRBJ1-3
TGCAGTGCTAGAATAGCGGGAGAAGACACGCAGTATTTT	CSARIAGEDTQYF	TRBD2	few	TRBV20-1	TRBJ2-3
TGCGCCAGCCGCCCACAGGGTTCGAACACCGGGGAGCTGTTTTTT	CASRPQGSNTGELFF	-	few	TRBV5-1	TRBJ2-2
TGTGCCAGCAGTTACTCGATTACAGCCAACACTGAAGCTTTCTTT	CASSYSITANTEAFF	-	many	TRBV6-6	TRBJ1-1
TGTGCCAGCAGTGGCCCGGGACACCCAGTGGGGGCCCAGCATTTT	CASSGPGHPVGAQHF	-	few	TRBV6-2/TRBV6-3	TRBJ1-5
TGTGCCAGCAGCGTAGGTGGGACAATCTCCTACAATGAGCAGTTCTTC	CASSVGGTISYNEQFF	-	few	TRBV9	TRBJ2-1
TGCAGTGCTGAGAGGGCGGGAAGCACAGATACGCAGTATTTT	CSAERAGSTDTQYF	-	many	TRBV20-1	TRBJ2-3
TGTGCCAGCAGCAACAGGGGATCAGAGACCCAGTACTTC	CASSNRGSETQYF	TRBD1	few	TRBV6-2/TRBV6-3	TRBJ2-5
TGTGCCAGCAGCCAAGAGTACGCGACTAGCACAGATACGCAGTATTTT	CASSQEYATSTDTQYF	-	many	TRBV3-1	TRBJ2-3
TGTGCTAGTGGTTCAGAGGGTCGGGCCTACAATGAGCAGTTCTTC	CASGSEGRAYNEQFF	-	-	TRBV12-5	TRBJ2-1
TGTGCCAGCAGACACGAGCAGGGAGGGGACACTGAAGCTTTCTTT	CASRHEQGGDTEAFF	-	many	TRBV14	TRBJ1-1
TGTGCCAGCTCACCACGGACAGGGGACACCGGGGAGCTGTTTTTT	CASSPRTGDTGELFF	TRBD1	many	TRBV18	TRBJ2-2
TGTGCCAGCAGCGTCCTCCCCGAGTTGAACAATGAGCAGTTCTTC	CASSVLPELNNEQFF	-	many	TRBV9	TRBJ2-1
TGTGCCAGCAGTTTTAGGGGCACACACAATGAGCAGTTCTTC	CASSFRGTHNEQFF	-	-	TRBV27	TRBJ2-1
TGCGCCAGCAGCCACAGAACGAGCCCGGGCTTGGGGGAGCAGTACTTC	CASSHRTSPGLGEQYF	-	-	TRBV4-3	TRBJ2-7
TGTGCCAGCAGCCTCGACAGGGGCTGGTACGAGCAGTACTTC	CASSLDRGWYEQYF	TRBD1	few	TRBV7-9	TRBJ2-7
TGTGCCATCAGTGAGTCGTCCAGTAACACTGAAGCTTTCTTT	CAISESSSNTEAFF	-	many	TRBV10-3	TRBJ1-1
TGTGCCATCACGAGGGGGGGGGCGGCTGGAAACACCATATATTTT	CAITRGGAAGNTIYF	-	few	TRBV12-3/TRBV12-4	TRBJ1-3
TGTGCCAGCAGCTTGGGACAGGGGGCGCACCTAGAGGGGTTCTTC	CASSLGQGAHLEGFF	TRBD1	few	TRBV5-4	TRBJ2-1
TGTGCCAGCAGTCTTAACAGGGGGGACGGCTACACCTTC	CASSLNRGDGYTF	TRBD1	many	TRBV28	TRBJ1-2
TGTGCCACCACAGGGAGTTACAATGAGCAGTTCTTC	CATTGSYNEQFF	-	-	TRBV24-1	TRBJ2-1
TGCAGTGCTAGGGGGAGCGGTGAAAAACTGTTTTTT	CSARGSGEKLFF	-	many	TRBV20-1	TRBJ1-4
TGCAGCGTTGAACCCGGGACAGGGGATCGGGGCTACACCTTC	CSVEPGTGDRGYTF	TRBD1	-	TRBV29-1	TRBJ1-2
TGCAGTGCTAATGGTCGGGAGCAGTACTTC	CSANGREQYF	-	many	TRBV20-1	TRBJ2-7
TGCAGTGGATTACTAGCGGGAGCCTACAATGAGCAGTTCTTC	CSGLLAGAYNEQFF	TRBD2	many	TRBV20-1	TRBJ2-1